This T cell receptor (beta chain) was recovered during a study of blood T cells in healthy people across ages. General study findings and limits: Diversity was higher, and naive CD4+ cells more numerous, in long-lived donors than in aged donors.

A second about 7 to 12 cycle PCR used barcoded and J-beta primers. Each CDR3 protein gets one entry after TCRdb re-called the 5' RACE reads with MiXCR. The sample includes 850,000 to 1,000,000 distinct CDR3 sequences, roughly 51% of them seen just once. At least 7 million PBMCs were isolated per sample. For this clonotype: Antigen unknown.

The TCR was taken from a woman in her sixties in good health. Sequencing input: blood.

Here the CDR3 reads CSARTGHFDEQFF. CDR3 bases: TGCAGTGCTAGGACAGGGCACTTCGATGAGCAGTTCTTC. This chain connects TRBV20-1 to TRBJ2-7, with 7 nucleotides matching TRBD1. Judging by the DNA end, TRBJ2-1 fits better; the J call may be wrong. The CDR3 runs to 13 residues. Germline CDR1 reads DFQATT; CDR2 reads SNEGSKA (reference sequence).